The 25 T cell receptor beta chains listed next were all sequenced from one sample in a study of T cell repertoires in cytomegalovirus infection. Their target antigens are unknown. TCRdb itself ran the reads through MiXCR, one entry per CDR3 protein. Here the sample spans 250,000 to 400,000 distinct CDR3 sequences, roughly 25% being singletons. This specimen consisted of cultured PBMCs, obtained from culture after CMV antigen stimulation. These receptors originate from a human donor in good health (CMV status not recorded). Some clones in this sample may be carry-over from other donors' samples.

This clonotype was picked up many times. The rearrangement links TRBV20-1 to TRBJ2-7; D ambiguous. There are 14 residues in the CDR3. With 6 bases removed from V and 0 bases from J, the gap between germline ends came to 15 bases. Looked up from germline, CDR1 is DFQATT and CDR2 is SNEGSKA (reference sequence). The CDR3 DNA reads TGCAGTGCACCCTTCGCGAAGAGCTCCTACGAGCAGTACGTC. It encodes CSAPFAKSSYEQYV.

This clonotype was seen a handful of times. The chain links TRBV28 to TRBJ1-1; a weak D match, TRBD1 (5 bases). Germline CDR1 and CDR2: MDHEN and SYDVKM. V was trimmed by 5 bases and J by 11 bases, leaving 24 bases between them. The CDR3 consists of 15 residues. CDR3 sequence: CASSIPATEGSRAFF. For the CDR3, the DNA is TGTGCCAGCAGTATTCCTGCGACTGAGGGGAGTAGGGCTTTCTTT.

This clonotype was counted at least ten times. This rearrangement joins TRBV12-5 to TRBJ1-1; 7 positions match TRBD1. CDR1 is LGHNT and CDR2 is FRNRAP in the germline V gene. V trimming: 4 bases; J trimming: 3 bases; junction bases outside the gene matches: 5. The CDR3 extends over 14 amino acids. The CDR3 spells CASGSQGLDTEAFF. The CDR3 DNA is TGTGCTAGTGGTTCACAGGGGTTAGACACTGAAGCTTTCTTT.

This clonotype has just a few counts. The V call is TRBV20-1, the J call TRBJ1-2; D remains ambiguous. V was pared by 3 bases and J by 3 bases, with 14 bases between. Per the germline V gene, CDR1 is DFQATT and CDR2 is SNEGSKA (reference sequence). The CDR3 covers 14 residues. For the CDR3, the DNA is TGCAGTGCTAGTCCCGTCCAAAAGCACTATGGCTACACCTTC. Protein: CSASPVQKHYGYTF.

This clonotype was recorded only once. The chain combines TRBV20-1 with TRBJ2-1; 7 bases are shared with TRBD2. CDR1 is DFQATT, CDR2 SNEGSKA, per germline (reference sequence). The junction had 4 bases not matched to a gene; V was cut back by 1 base and J by 4 bases. The CDR3 is made up of 14 amino acids. The CDR3 loop is CSARVSGSYNEQFF. CDR3 in DNA: TGCAGTGCTAGAGTTAGCGGGTCGTACAATGAGCAGTTCTTC.

This clonotype came up many times. The chain has TRBV9 and TRBJ2-1; TRBD2 agrees at 11 bases. Germline CDR1 SGDLS, CDR2 YYNGEE. V lost 0 bases and J lost 6; bases outside the gene matches: 5. The CDR3 is 16 residues long. The CDR3 coding sequence is TGTGCCAGCAGCGTAGGAGGGACTAGCGGACCCAATGAGCAGTTCTTC. This sequence encodes CASSVGGTSGPNEQFF.

This clonotype occurred many times. The chain carries TRBV6-1 and TRBJ2-7; 7 bases match TRBD1. The V segment lost 6 bases and the J segment 0 bases; nucleotides outside the gene matches: 17. The CDR3 sequence is 18 residues long. Germline CDR1 and CDR2: MNHNS and SASEGT. CDR3 sequence reads: CASRPFPGTVQSSYEQYV. CDR3 DNA: TGTGCCAGCAGGCCTTTCCCCGGGACAGTCCAGAGCTCCTACGAGCAGTACGTC.

The chain is built from TRBV20-1 and TRBJ2-6; possibly TRBD1 or TRBD2 for D (6 bases each). Germline loops: CDR1 DFQATT, CDR2 SNEGSKA (reference sequence). The CDR3 length is 15 residues. The V end lost 0 bases, the J end lost 4 bases, and 10 bases lay between the germline ends. The CDR3 here is CSARDRGAGANVLTF. The CDR3 DNA reads TGCAGTGCTAGAGATAGGGGGGCCGGGGCCAACGTCCTGACTTTC.

This clonotype was picked up many times. The chain carries TRBV19 and TRBJ1-6; a possible D gene is TRBD1 (5 bases). Germline-derived CDR1 and CDR2 are LNHDA and SQIVND (reference sequence). With 4 bases removed from V and 9 bases from J, the gap between germline ends came to 25 bases. The CDR3 covers 18 residues. CDR3 in DNA: TGTGCCAGTAGTACTCGGGACGGCAGTCACTCAATCGGTTCACCCCTCCACTTT. As protein: CASSTRDGSHSIGSPLHF.

The chain uses TRBV6-5 and TRBJ2-5, with D hard to call. Germline values: CDR1 MNHEY, CDR2 SVGAGI. Trimming pared 7 bases from V and 5 bases from J, leaving 8 bases between. The CDR3 covers 11 residues. The CDR3 loop is CASNSRETQYF. The CDR3 coding sequence is TGTGCCAGCAACTCAAGGGAGACCCAGTACTTC.

A few counts support this clonotype. J is TRBJ2-7 and V is TRBV6-2 or TRBV6-3; D is ambiguous. The V gene's germline CDR1 is MNHEY and CDR2 SVGEGT. Deletions cut 6 bases from V and 1 base from J, with 7 bases between. The length of the CDR3 is 12 residues. CDR3 protein: CASRGISYEQYV. The CDR3 nucleotides read TGTGCCAGCAGAGGGATTTCCTACGAGCAGTACGTC.

The table lists this clonotype with a few counts. The gene calls are TRBV11-3 and TRBJ2-3, with TRBD2 matching 13 bases. This CDR3 has 15 amino acids. V was pared by 5 bases and J by 11 bases, with 10 bases of the junction left unmatched. CDR1 SGHNT and CDR2 YENEEA come from the germline V gene. CDR3 sequence reads: CASSQGGLAGERQYF. DNA for the CDR3: TGTGCCAGCAGCCAAGGCGGACTAGCGGGAGAGAGGCAGTATTTT. The complete variable domain, with remaining parts taken from reference TRBV11-3 and TRBJ2-3, reads EAGVVQSPRYKIIEKKQPVAFWCNPISGHNTLYWYLQNLGQGPELLIRYENEEAVDDSQLPKDRFSAERLKGVDSTLKIQPAELGDSAVYLCASSQGGLAGERQYFGPGTRLTVL.

The chain links TRBV5-1 to TRBJ2-4; 7 bases match TRBD1. The germline V gene has CDR1 SGHRS and CDR2 YFSETQ. The length of the CDR3 is 14 residues. V dropped 3 bases and J dropped 7; count of bases not matched to a gene: 7. The CDR3 sequence is CASSSGQYSNIQYF. The CDR3 DNA is TGCGCCAGCAGCTCGGGACAGTATAGCAACATTCAGTACTTC.

V and J are TRBV27 and TRBJ2-6, with D unresolved. The V gene's germline CDR1 is MNHEY and CDR2 SMNVEV (reference sequence). CDR3 length: 16 amino acids. Trimming removed 6 bases at V and 0 bases at J, with 12 bases between. CDR3 DNA sequence: TGTGCCAGCAGATATCAACTGGGCTCTGGGGCCAACGTCCTGACTTTC. Translation: CASRYQLGSGANVLTF. Complete variable domain (other parts from reference TRBV27 and TRBJ2-6): EAQVTQNPRYLITVTGKKLTVTCSQNMNHEYMSWYRQDPGLGLRQIYYSMNVEVTDKGDVPEGYKVSRKEKRNFPLILESPSPNQTSLYFCASRYQLGSGANVLTFGAGSRLTVL.

This clonotype has just a few counts. The V and J genes are TRBV20-1 and TRBJ2-3; 12 bases agree with TRBD2. The germline CDR1 and CDR2 sequences are DFQATT and SNEGSKA (reference sequence). The CDR3 length is 17 residues. J was trimmed by 3 bases and V by 2 bases; bases with no gene match: 9. CDR3: CSARISSGREHTDTQYF. CDR3 sequence (DNA): TGCAGTGCTAGAATTTCTAGCGGGAGGGAGCATACAGATACGCAGTATTTT.

A note on this clonotype: Being one base from a much bigger clone, this may be a read error. The chain uses TRBV12-3 or TRBV12-4 and TRBJ2-5, with 13 bases that match TRBD2. This CDR3 has 17 residues. The junction had 7 bases not matched to a gene; V was cut back by 3 bases and J by 3 bases. The CDR3 region has the DNA TGTGCCAGCAGTTTCCCCTTACTAGCGGGAGGGAAAGAGACCCAGTACTTC. It codes for CASSFPLLAGGKETQYF.

This chain joins TRBV2 and TRBJ2-2; D ambiguous. Germline V gene sequence: CDR1 SNHLY, CDR2 FYNNEI. The CDR3 length is 15 residues. The V end was cut by 5 bases, the J end by 4 bases, with 14 bases between. The CDR3 coding sequence is TGTGCCAGCAGTTCGGCTTACGGCCCCACCGGGGAGCTGTTTTTT. Amino acids: CASSSAYGPTGELFF.

This chain uses TRBV7-6 with TRBJ2-3; a possible D gene is TRBD2 (5 bases). Looked up from germline, CDR1 is SGHVS and CDR2 is FNYEAQ. Trimming cost V 2 bases and J 1 base, with 13 bases left between them. CDR3 size: 16 residues. As DNA, the CDR3 is TGTGCCAGCAGCTTAAGACTATCCCATGGCACAGATACGCAGTATTTT. Translation gives CASSLRLSHGTDTQYF.

The V gene is TRBV28, the J gene TRBJ1-2, with D hard to call. The CDR3 sequence is 11 residues long. Looked up from germline, CDR1 is MDHEN and CDR2 is SYDVKM. Trimming pared 3 bases from V and 7 bases from J, leaving 6 bases between. CDR3 loop: CASSFHLGYTF. CDR3 bases: TGTGCCAGCAGTTTCCACCTTGGCTACACCTTC.

This sequence joins TRBV27 and TRBJ2-1, with D tentatively TRBD1 (5 bases). Germline V lookup: CDR1 MNHEY, CDR2 SMNVEV (reference sequence). Trimming removed 4 bases from V and 9 bases from J, with 13 bases in between. The CDR3 runs to 13 residues. The CDR3 sequence is CASSYGRVTEQFF. The DNA of the CDR3 is TGTGCCAGCAGTTACGGCAGGGTCACTGAGCAGTTCTTC.

This clonotype was picked up one time. V and J are TRBV5-6 and TRBJ1-5; possible D gene TRBD1, 5 bases. Trimming cost V 4 bases and J 3 bases, with 11 bases left between them. This CDR3 spans 14 amino acids. The germline V gene encodes CDR1 SGHDT and CDR2 YYEEEE. Here the CDR3 DNA reads TGTGCCAGCAGCAGGGACGTAGACAATCAGCCCCAGCATTTT. It is translated as CASSRDVDNQPQHF.

This clonotype showed up just a few times. The chain joins TRBV7-2 to TRBJ2-2; D is ambiguous. The CDR3 is 13 amino acids. Per the germline V gene, CDR1 is SGHTA and CDR2 is FQGNSA. V lost 5 bases and J lost 7, with 11 bases in between. CDR3 sequence reads: CASSATGVGELFF. CDR3 bases: TGTGCCAGCAGCGCAACTGGGGTCGGGGAGCTGTTTTTT.

This clonotype was seen many times. The J gene is TRBJ2-7, the V gene TRBV2; the D is unclear. Germline V gives CDR1 SNHLY, CDR2 FYNNEI. With 10 bases removed from V and 2 bases from J, the gap between germline ends came to 15 bases. The CDR3 is made up of 13 amino acids. The CDR3 region is CATSPPGPYEQYF. The CDR3 nucleotides are TGTGCCACCTCCCCCCCGGGCCCCTACGAGCAGTACTTC.

This chain uses TRBV19 with TRBJ1-5, with no clear D. Trimming removed 3 bases at V and 0 bases at J, with 21 bases between. Per the germline V gene, CDR1 is LNHDA and CDR2 is SQIVND (reference sequence). This CDR3 spans 19 amino acids. The CDR3 nucleotides read TGTGCCAGTAGTATTAGTCGGCCAGCCACCTTTCTTAGCAATCAGCCCCAGCATTTT. The encoded protein is CASSISRPATFLSNQPQHF. The variable domain in full, with the rest retrieved from reference TRBV19 and TRBJ1-5, is DGGITQSPKYLFRKEGQNVTLSCEQNLNHDAMYWYRQDPGQGLRLIYYSQIVNDFQKGDIAEGYSVSREKKESFPLTVTSAQKNPTAFYLCASSISRPATFLSNQPQHFGDGTRLSIL.

This chain joins TRBV28 and TRBJ2-3, with a possible D match to TRBD2 (5 bases). The CDR3 sequence is 14 residues long. CDR1 MDHEN and CDR2 SYDVKM come from the germline V gene. V lost 6 bases and J 2 bases, leaving 12 bases between the germline ends. CDR3: CASSLPDSTDTQYF. DNA of the CDR3: TGTGCCAGCAGCTTGCCGGACTCCACAGATACGCAGTATTTT.